A selection of T cell receptor beta chains follows, all from one sample in a study of glioma-infiltrating T cells after dendritic cell vaccination. Only in-frame clones appear in the TCRdb table, and some are missing; sequencing was by immunoSEQ multiplex PCR. The sample carries fewer than 75,000 clones, 65% to 90% recorded once. The sequenced sample was blood, obtained before dendritic cell vaccination. Every receptor here comes from a human donor with glioblastoma. CDR3s include the opening cysteine and the closing phenylalanine or tryptophan. Fields, in order: J gene, V gene, clone size, D gene, CDR3 DNA, CDR3 protein. The D gene is left open where the match is weak. Clone size is shown for a subset of rows, as once, few, many or a class of expanded clone.

>TRBJ2-1|TRBV6-1|-|TRBD1
TGTGCCAGCAGTGGAGACAGGGGCGATGAGCAGTTCTTC
CASSGDRGDEQFF
>TRBJ1-1|TRBV27|-|TRBD1
TGTGCCAGCAGTCGTAAGTTGGGTTCAGGGGGGAGTAATCAGAACACTGAAGCTTTCTTT
CASSRKLGSGGSNQNTEAFF
>TRBJ1-5|TRBV19|-|TRBD1
TGTGCCAGTAGTAACCCGGGACAGGGGAACCAGCCCCAGCATTTT
CASSNPGQGNQPQHF
>TRBJ1-3|TRBV9|-|TRBD1
TGTGCCAGCAGTCTTCTCACAGGGGGTGGAAACACCATATATTTT
CASSLLTGGGNTIYF
>TRBJ1-1|TRBV27|-|TRBD1
TGTGCCAGCTCAATCGGGACAGAGAACACTGAAGCTTTCTTT
CASSIGTENTEAFF
>TRBJ2-3|TRBV11-2|-|-
TGTGCCAGCAGCTCCACTTTAGATACGCAGTATTTT
CASSSTLDTQYF
>TRBJ1-2|TRBV6-6|-|-
TGTGCCAGCAGTTACGAGGGGGGGCGGGGTGGCTACACCTTC
CASSYEGGRGGYTF
>TRBJ1-3|TRBV5-4|once|-
TGTGCCAGCAGCTTGGCCCAGGCTGGAAACACCATATATTTT
CASSLAQAGNTIYF
>TRBJ2-1|TRBV2|-|-
TGTGCCAGCAATTATGGGACTTACGGAGACAATGAGCAGTTCTTC
CASNYGTYGDNEQFF
>TRBJ2-2|TRBV30|few|-
TGTGCCTGGGGGCGAGGCGGGGGCGACACCGGGGAGCTGTTTTTT
CAWGRGGGDTGELFF
>TRBJ1-5|TRBV4-3|once|-
TGCGCCAGCAGCCAAGACTGGAAATCTGGGGGGAGCAATCAGCCCCAGCATTTT
CASSQDWKSGGSNQPQHF
>TRBJ1-5|TRBV6-1|-|TRBD1
TGTGCCTCCACCGACAGGGGGAATCAGCCCCAGCATTTT
CASTDRGNQPQHF
>TRBJ1-1|TRBV5-6|once|TRBD1
TGTGCCAGCAGCTTGCGACAGGGGCGCAGGGGCACTGAAGCTTTCTTT
CASSLRQGRRGTEAFF
>TRBJ2-5|TRBV5-1|-|-
TGCGCCAGCAGCACAGCCCAGGGGATTCAAGAGACCCAGTACTTC
CASSTAQGIQETQYF
>TRBJ2-3|TRBV2|-|TRBD2
TGTGCCAGCAGTGAGGGGGGACTAGCGGGGGGCCGGGATACGCAGTATTTT
CASSEGGLAGGRDTQYF
>TRBJ1-6|TRBV14|-|-
TGTGCCAGCAGCGGGCGGGGGACAAATTCACCCCTCCACTTT
CASSGRGTNSPLHF
>TRBJ1-5|TRBV9|-|TRBD1
TGTGCCAGCAGTAAAACGGGACAGAAGAATCAGCCCCAGCATTTT
CASSKTGQKNQPQHF
>TRBJ2-5|TRBV6-1|few|-
TGTGCCAGCAGTGAAACAGTTGCCGAGACCCAGTACTTC
CASSETVAETQYF
>TRBJ1-4|TRBV6-9|-|-
TGTGCCAGCAGTTATCCCCCTTGCGATTCAAATGAAAAACTGTTTTTT
CASSYPPCDSNEKLFF
>TRBJ2-2|TRBV6-1|-|TRBD1
TGTGCCAGCAGTGAAGATGAAGGGGGCGTTCCCACCGGGGAGCTGTTTTTT
CASSEDEGGVPTGELFF
>TRBJ1-2|TRBV7-3|-|-
TGTGCCAGCAGCTTAACAGGGGCGGAGGGCTACACCTTC
CASSLTGAEGYTF
>TRBJ1-1|TRBV6-6|once|-
TGTGCCAGCAGTTACAGGGACTTAGGGGCTTTCTTT
CASSYRDLGAFF
>TRBJ1-4|TRBV4-1|-|TRBD1
TGCGCCAGCAGCCGACCCGACAGGGATAATGAAAAACTGTTTTTT
CASSRPDRDNEKLFF
>TRBJ2-3|TRBV6-6|-|TRBD2
TGTGCCAGCAGCGGGGGGGAGACAGATACGCAGTATTTT
CASSGGETDTQYF
>TRBJ1-1|TRBV11-2|-|-
TGTGCCAGCAGCTTAGGCACCGCTGAGGCTTTCTTT
CASSLGTAEAFF
>TRBJ1-6|TRBV19|once|-
TGTGCCAGTAGTAGCTGGGGGCAGGGGAATTCACCCCTCCACTTT
CASSSWGQGNSPLHF
>TRBJ2-7|TRBV12-5|-|TRBD1
TGTGCTAGTGGTTTGGTACTAGGACAGGGGATATCCTACGAGCAGTACTTC
CASGLVLGQGISYEQYF
>TRBJ2-7|TRBV15|-|TRBD2
TGTGCCACCAGCTCCGGGGGGAGCTCCTACGAGCAGTACTTC
CATSSGGSSYEQYF
>TRBJ1-1|TRBV18|-|-
TGTGCCAGCACAAATCGCGCTAGTAACACTGAAGCTTTCTTT
CASTNRASNTEAFF
>TRBJ2-2|TRBV5-1|-|TRBD2
TGCGCCAGCAGCTTGGATGGCGGGGGTACCGAAAAGTACAACACCGGGGAGCTGTTTTTT
CASSLDGGGTEKYNTGELFF